This T cell receptor (beta chain) was sequenced in a study of OX40 agonist ivuxolimab in advanced cancers. Study results and caveats: More expanded clones were found, on average, in CD8+ than in CD4+ T cells.

This table comes from immunoSEQ multiplex PCR, and its TCRdb copy is limited to in-frame clones, with some not included. This sample has tens of thousands of clones, with about 86% found just once. This clone was counted a single time. Antigen specificity is unknown. The CDR3 loop spans 12 amino acids. Trimming removed 3 bases at V and 10 bases at J, with 12 bases between. Germline V gene sequence: CDR1 MNHNS, CDR2 SASEGT. This chain links TRBV6-1 with TRBJ1-1; D is possibly TRBD1 (5 bases). The receptor was derived from an adult with an advanced solid tumor such as melanoma, head and neck, liver or kidney cancer. The sample here was CD4+ or CD8+ T cells sorted from blood, taken in a trial of the OX40 agonist ivuxolimab. The CDR3 sequence is CASSEGRRVAFF. In DNA, the CDR3 is TGTGCCAGCAGTGAGGGACGGAGGGTAGCTTTCTTT.